The 17 T cell receptor beta chains presented below share a single source sample, sequenced in a study of blood T cells in healthy people across ages. A sample-barcoded 5' primer and a J-beta primer mix were used in a second PCR of roughly 6 to 11 cycles. TCRdb called the 5' RACE reads again in MiXCR, with one record for every CDR3 protein. The sample includes 1,100,000 or so distinct CDR3 sequences, less than 50% of them seen just once. Sequencing was done on a sample of blood. All receptors derive from a woman in her fifties or sixties in good health.

This clonotype was observed many times. This chain's CDR3 is CSVEDPREGLSYEQYF. CDR3 coding DNA: TGCAGCGTTGAAGATCCGCGGGAGGGCCTTAGCTACGAGCAGTACTTC. V usage is TRBV29-1 and J usage is TRBJ2-7; 9 nucleotides line up with TRBD2. The junction had 9 bases not matched to a gene; V was cut back by 0 bases and J by 3 bases. The CDR3 has 16 residues. CDR1 SQVTM and CDR2 ANQGSEA come from the germline V gene.

This clonotype was counted between two and nine times. Written as DNA, the CDR3 is TGTGCCAGCAGTGGAACCGGGACAAATTACTACGAGCAGTACTTC. Protein: CASSGTGTNYYEQYF. The gene calls are TRBV25-1 and TRBJ2-7; D may be TRBD1 (6 bases). Deletions cut 4 bases from V and 3 bases from J, with 16 bases between. Germline V gives CDR1 MGHDK, CDR2 SYGVNS. The CDR3 runs to 15 residues.

The rearrangement links TRBV20-1 to TRBJ2-1; 12 bases are shared with TRBD2. CDR3 length: 17 amino acids. V shed 6 bases and J 0 bases; nucleotides not matched to a gene: 9. Germline V gives CDR1 DFQATT, CDR2 SNEGSKA (reference sequence). The CDR3 sequence is CSALGLAGTSSYNEQFF. The CDR3, as DNA: TGCAGTGCCTTGGGACTAGCGGGTACTAGCTCCTACAATGAGCAGTTCTTC.

V usage is TRBV11-2 and J usage is TRBJ1-2, with D hard to call. V lost 4 bases and J lost 0, with 12 bases in between. Germline V gene sequence: CDR1 SGHAT, CDR2 FQNNGV. The CDR3 has 15 residues. CDR3 sequence: CASSSLGLPNYGYTF. The CDR3 coding sequence is TGTGCCAGCAGCTCATTAGGGTTGCCTAACTATGGCTACACCTTC. Full variable domain (rest looked up from reference TRBV11-2 and TRBJ1-2): EAGVAQSPRYKIIEKRQSVAFWCNPISGHATLYWYQQILGQGPKLLIQFQNNGVVDDSQLPKDRFSAERLKGVDSTLKIQPAKLEDSAVYLCASSSLGLPNYGYTFGSGTRLTVV.

The chain is built from TRBV20-1 and TRBJ2-5, with 14 bases that match TRBD2. The trim removed 3 bases at V and 5 bases at J, leaving 8 bases unmatched. The CDR3 length is 16 residues. Germline CDR1 and CDR2: DFQATT and SNEGSKA (reference sequence). CDR3 nucleotides: TGCAGTGCTAGCCCCGGACTAGCGGGAGGACTGGAGACCCAGTACTTC. Encoded protein: CSASPGLAGGLETQYF.

At least ten counts were recorded for this clonotype. This chain connects TRBV7-2 to TRBJ2-5; D gene ambiguous. In germline, CDR1 is SGHTA, CDR2 FQGNSA. V dropped 3 bases and J dropped 5 bases, with 7 bases sitting between them. There are 12 residues in the CDR3. CDR3 nucleotides: TGTGCCAGCAGCTTGACGTGGGAGACCCAGTACTTC. This gives the protein CASSLTWETQYF. Full variable domain (remainder filled in from reference TRBV7-2 and TRBJ2-5): GAGVSQSPSNKVTEKGKDVELRCDPISGHTALYWYRQSLGQGLEFLIYFQGNSAPDKSGLPSDRFSAERTGGSVSTLTIQRTQQEDSAVYLCASSLTWETQYFGPGTRLLVL.

This clonotype showed up just once. The chain couples TRBV7-9 to TRBJ2-3; possibly TRBD1 for D (6 bases). Trimming pared 5 bases from V and 2 bases from J, leaving 17 bases between. Germline V gene sequence: CDR1 SEHNR, CDR2 FQNEAQ (reference sequence). The CDR3 is 16 residues long. CDR3 nucleotides: TGTGCCAGCAGCGCCCACAGGGACCCCCCCACAGATACGCAGTATTTT. It yields the protein CASSAHRDPPTDTQYF.

Written as DNA, the CDR3 is TGTGCCAGCACCGCGACTAGCGGCGCCTCCTACAATGAGCAGTACTTC. Protein: CASTATSGASYNEQYF. V gene TRBV28 combines with J gene TRBJ2-1, with 9 bases fitting TRBD2. Near its end, the DNA agrees better with TRBJ2-7, so the J call may be wrong. Germline lookup yields CDR1 MDHEN and CDR2 SYDVKM. The CDR3 is made up of 16 amino acids.

The table lists this clonotype with many counts. The gene calls are TRBV29-1 and TRBJ2-5; the match to TRBD2 covers 8 bases. The end of the DNA aligns better with TRBJ2-7, so the J call may be wrong. This CDR3 contains 11 residues. Looked up from germline, CDR1 is SQVTM and CDR2 is ANQGSEA. CDR3 amino acids: CSVSGGYEQYF. CDR3 DNA: TGCAGCGTTTCGGGGGGGTACGAGCAGTACTTC.

The chain joins TRBV5-1 to TRBJ2-2; 15 nucleotides align to TRBD2. CDR1 and CDR2 from the germline V gene are SGHRS and YFSETQ. V lost 4 bases to trimming and J lost 4 bases; unmatched junction nucleotides: 5. The CDR3 has 17 residues. The CDR3 nucleotides read TGCGCCAGCAGCCCGGGACTAGCGGGAGGTGGCACCGGGGAGCTGTTTTTT. Amino acids: CASSPGLAGGGTGELFF.

This chain connects TRBV9 to TRBJ2-6, with D possibly matching TRBD1 (5 bases). Trimming shortened V by 3 bases and J by 1 base, and 8 bases separated the two germline ends. CDR1 and CDR2 (germline): SGDLS, YYNGEE. This CDR3 is built from 15 residues. This CDR3 is CASSGAGSGANVLTF. The CDR3 DNA is TGTGCCAGCAGCGGAGCAGGGTCTGGGGCCAACGTCCTGACTTTC.

The J gene is TRBJ2-7, the V gene TRBV9; TRBD1 matches at 7 bases. Germline lookup yields CDR1 SGDLS and CDR2 YYNGEE. The CDR3 has 15 amino acids. V gave up 4 bases and J gave up 2 bases; unmatched junction bases: 9. The CDR3 sequence: CASSSPGTVPYEQYF. The CDR3 nucleotides read TGTGCCAGCAGCTCACCCGGGACAGTTCCCTACGAGCAGTACTTC.

This sequence joins TRBV20-1 and TRBJ2-7; the D call may be TRBD1 or TRBD2 (6 bases each). CDR1 is DFQATT and CDR2 is SNEGSKA in the germline V gene (reference sequence). The CDR3 consists of 12 residues. The V gene lost 3 bases and the J gene lost 6 bases, with 12 bases spanning the gap. Here the CDR3 reads CSASVPGAEQYF. In DNA, the CDR3 is TGCAGTGCTAGTGTTCCGGGGGCCGAGCAGTACTTC.

The rearrangement joins TRBV2 to TRBJ2-4; 9 nucleotides match TRBD2. After removal of 10 bases from V and 13 bases from J, the junction contained 5 bases not matched to a gene. Germline V lookup: CDR1 SNHLY, CDR2 FYNNEI. The length of the CDR3 is 10 residues. The CDR3 spells CAIEREEQYF. DNA of the CDR3: TGTGCCATCGAGCGGGAGGAGCAGTACTTC.

The rearrangement uses TRBV9 and TRBJ2-7; 7 bases line up with TRBD2. CDR1 is SGDLS, CDR2 YYNGEE, per germline. With V trimmed by 1 base and J by 3 bases, 7 bases remained unmatched. The CDR3 loop spans 15 amino acids. The CDR3 region has the DNA TGTGCCAGCAGCGTATCAGCACAGCGGGGCTACGAGCAGTACTTC. This gives the protein CASSVSAQRGYEQYF.

This chain connects TRBV2 to TRBJ2-4; the D is unclear. Germline CDR1 is SNHLY and CDR2 is FYNNEI. This CDR3 spans 14 amino acids. Trimming took off 3 bases at V and 3 bases at J, with 9 bases between the two ends. CDR3 region: CASSDVGRKNIQYF. CDR3 DNA sequence: TGTGCCAGCAGTGATGTAGGCCGCAAAAACATTCAGTACTTC.

The rearrangement uses TRBV12-3 or TRBV12-4 and TRBJ1-5, with 9 bases that match TRBD1. The trim removed 3 bases at V and 4 bases at J, leaving 7 bases unmatched. The CDR3 consists of 16 residues. Here the CDR3 DNA reads TGTGCCAGCAGTTTTGAGGCGGGACAGGGTAATCAGCCCCAGCATTTT. Residues: CASSFEAGQGNQPQHF.